This TCR beta chain appears in the sequencing data of a study of CD8 T cells in Susac syndrome. RNA, at roughly 0.45 to 1 ug, was reverse transcribed with random hexamers. TCRdb itself ran the immunoSEQ multiplex PCR reads through MiXCR, one entry per CDR3 protein. This sample has 70,000 or so distinct CDR3 sequences, with approximately 95% found just once. This CDR3 has 13 amino acids. V shed 4 bases and J shed 7 bases, with 14 bases lying between them. Sequenced material: CD8+ T cells from PBMCs. This clonotype originated in a human donor with multiple sclerosis. V gene TRBV12-3 or TRBV12-4 combines with J gene TRBJ2-7; no reliable D call. The CDR3 spells CASSWARLGEQYF. Here the CDR3 DNA reads TGTGCCAGCAGTTGGGCCAGATTGGGGGAGCAGTACTTC.